This note documents a single T cell receptor beta chain sequence. Peripheral blood from each donor was collected in a volume of approximately 9.5 milliliters. This specimen belongs to a study of blood T cells in healthy people across ages. It was with a sample-barcoded 5' primer and a J-beta primer mix that a second PCR of about 6 to 12 cycles was run. From the 5' RACE reads, TCRdb called clonotypes with MiXCR, one entry per CDR3 protein. The table records over 1,500,000 distinct CDR3 sequences, about 39% of them present only once. Germline lookup yields CDR1 MNHEY and CDR2 SVGAGI. The CDR3 has 15 residues. The V end was cut by 0 bases, the J end by 1 base, with 8 bases between.

The sequence came from a human donor in good health. The V and J genes are TRBV6-5 and TRBJ2-3; D remains ambiguous. Sequencing was carried out using blood. In DNA, the CDR3 is TGTGCCAGCAGTTACTCCCCGCACCGCACAGATACGCAGTATTTT. Translated, it gives CASSYSPHRTDTQYF.